Given below is one TCR beta chain in context. The PCR had 60 Vbeta and 13 Jbeta primers. The repertoire was sequenced with immunoSEQ multiplex PCR; TCRdb's copy has only in-frame clones and lacks some. The table lists about 110,000 clones, about four fifths of them singletons. The CDR3 totals 15 residues. Germline CDR1 and CDR2: WNHNN and SYGVQD (reference sequence). Losses at the gene ends were 6 bases for V and 3 bases for J; bases not matched to a gene: 10. These data belong to a study of cytomegalovirus exposure and HLA in healthy donors. This clonotype originated in a man aged 25-40 years in good health and CMV-seropositive. Sample: PBMCs. This chain joins TRBV10-1 and TRBJ2-5; 7 bases match TRBD1. CDR3 residues: CASRGDSWLKETQYF. Written as DNA, the CDR3 is TGCGCCAGCAGAGGGGACAGCTGGCTCAAAGAGACCCAGTACTTC.